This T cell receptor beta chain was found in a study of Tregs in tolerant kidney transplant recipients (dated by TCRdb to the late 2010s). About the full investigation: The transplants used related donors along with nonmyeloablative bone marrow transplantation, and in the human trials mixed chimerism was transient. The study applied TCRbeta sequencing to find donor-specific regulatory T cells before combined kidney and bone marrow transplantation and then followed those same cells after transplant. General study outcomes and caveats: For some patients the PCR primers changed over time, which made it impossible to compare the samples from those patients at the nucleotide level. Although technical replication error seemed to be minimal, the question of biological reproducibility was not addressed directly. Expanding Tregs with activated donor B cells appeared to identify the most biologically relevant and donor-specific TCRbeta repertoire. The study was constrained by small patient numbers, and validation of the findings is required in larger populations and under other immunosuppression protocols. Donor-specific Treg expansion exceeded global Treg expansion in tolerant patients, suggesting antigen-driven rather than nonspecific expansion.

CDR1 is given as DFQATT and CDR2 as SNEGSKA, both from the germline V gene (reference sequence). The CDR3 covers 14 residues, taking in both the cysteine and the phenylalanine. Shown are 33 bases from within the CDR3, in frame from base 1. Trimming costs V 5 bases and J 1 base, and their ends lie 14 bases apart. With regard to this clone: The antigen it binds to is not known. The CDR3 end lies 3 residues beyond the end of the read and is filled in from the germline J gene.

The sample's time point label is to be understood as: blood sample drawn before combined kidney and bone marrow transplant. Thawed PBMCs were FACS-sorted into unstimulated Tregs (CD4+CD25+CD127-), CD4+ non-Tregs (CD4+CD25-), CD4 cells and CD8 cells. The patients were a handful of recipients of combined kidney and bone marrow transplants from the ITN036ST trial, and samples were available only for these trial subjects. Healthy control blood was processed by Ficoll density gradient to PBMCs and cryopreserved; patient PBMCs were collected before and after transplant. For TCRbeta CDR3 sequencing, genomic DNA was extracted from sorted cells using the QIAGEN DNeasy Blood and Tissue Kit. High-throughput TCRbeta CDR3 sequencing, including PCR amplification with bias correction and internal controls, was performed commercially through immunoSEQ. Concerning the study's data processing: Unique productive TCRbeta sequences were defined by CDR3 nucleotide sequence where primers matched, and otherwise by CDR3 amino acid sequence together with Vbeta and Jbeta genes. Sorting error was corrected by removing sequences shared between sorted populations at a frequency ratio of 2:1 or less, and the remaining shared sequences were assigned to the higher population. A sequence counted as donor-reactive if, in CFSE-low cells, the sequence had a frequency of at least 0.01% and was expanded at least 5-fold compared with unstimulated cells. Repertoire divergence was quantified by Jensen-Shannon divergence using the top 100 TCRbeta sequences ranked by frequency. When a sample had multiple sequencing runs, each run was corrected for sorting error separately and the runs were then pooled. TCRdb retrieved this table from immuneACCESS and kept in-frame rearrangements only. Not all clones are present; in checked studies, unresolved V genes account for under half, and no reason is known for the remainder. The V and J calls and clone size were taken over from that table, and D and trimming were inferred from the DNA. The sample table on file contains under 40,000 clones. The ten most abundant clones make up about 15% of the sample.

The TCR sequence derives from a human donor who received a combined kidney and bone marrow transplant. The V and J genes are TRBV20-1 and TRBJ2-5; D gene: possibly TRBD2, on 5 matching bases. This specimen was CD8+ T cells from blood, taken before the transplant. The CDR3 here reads CSAPVALIQETQYF. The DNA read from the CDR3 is TGCAGTGCTCCGGTAGCGCTCATCCAAGAGACC.